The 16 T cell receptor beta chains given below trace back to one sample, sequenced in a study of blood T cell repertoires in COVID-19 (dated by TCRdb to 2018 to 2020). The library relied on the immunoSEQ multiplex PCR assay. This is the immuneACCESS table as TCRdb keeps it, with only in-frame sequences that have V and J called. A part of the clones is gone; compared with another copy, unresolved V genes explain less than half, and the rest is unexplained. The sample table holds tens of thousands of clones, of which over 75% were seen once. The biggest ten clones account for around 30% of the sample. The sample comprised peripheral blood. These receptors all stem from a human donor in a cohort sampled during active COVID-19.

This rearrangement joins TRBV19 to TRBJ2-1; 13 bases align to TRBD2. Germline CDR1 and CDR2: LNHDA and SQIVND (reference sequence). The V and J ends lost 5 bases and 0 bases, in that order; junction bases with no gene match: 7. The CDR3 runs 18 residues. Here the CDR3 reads CASSAGLAGTDSYNEQFF. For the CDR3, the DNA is TGTGCCAGTAGTGCGGGACTAGCGGGAACCGACTCCTACAATGAGCAGTTCTTC.

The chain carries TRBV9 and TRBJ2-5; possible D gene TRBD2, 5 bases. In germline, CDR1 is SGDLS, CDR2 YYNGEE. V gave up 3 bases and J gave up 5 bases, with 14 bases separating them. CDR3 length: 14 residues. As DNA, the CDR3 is TGTGCCAGCAGCGAAGGACCGTGGGAGGAGACCCAGTACTTC. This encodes CASSEGPWEETQYF.

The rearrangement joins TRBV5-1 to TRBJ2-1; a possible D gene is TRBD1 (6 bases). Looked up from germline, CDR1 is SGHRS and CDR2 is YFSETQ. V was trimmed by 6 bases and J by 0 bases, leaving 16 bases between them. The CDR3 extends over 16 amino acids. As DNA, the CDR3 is TGCGCCAGCAACAAACAGGGTAGAGGCTCCTACAATGAGCAGTTCTTC. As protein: CASNKQGRGSYNEQFF.

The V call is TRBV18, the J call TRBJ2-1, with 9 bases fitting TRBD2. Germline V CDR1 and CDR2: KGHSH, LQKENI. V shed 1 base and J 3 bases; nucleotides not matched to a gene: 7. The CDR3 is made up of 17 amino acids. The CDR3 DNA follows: TGTGCCAGCTCACCACGTGATAGCGGGAGTCACTACAATGAGCAGTTCTTC. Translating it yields CASSPRDSGSHYNEQFF.

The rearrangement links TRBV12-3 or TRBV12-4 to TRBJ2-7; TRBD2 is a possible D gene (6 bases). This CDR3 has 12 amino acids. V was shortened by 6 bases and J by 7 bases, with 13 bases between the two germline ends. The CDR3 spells CASRRGGLEQYF. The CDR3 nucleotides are TGTGCCAGCAGGAGGGGAGGTTTGGAGCAGTACTTC.

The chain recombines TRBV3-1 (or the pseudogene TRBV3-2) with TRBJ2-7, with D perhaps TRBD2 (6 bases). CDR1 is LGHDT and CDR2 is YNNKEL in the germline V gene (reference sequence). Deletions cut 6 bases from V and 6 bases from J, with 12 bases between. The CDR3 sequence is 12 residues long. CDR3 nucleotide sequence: TGTGCCAGCAGGAGCGGGTTACTCGAGCAGTACTTC. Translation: CASRSGLLEQYF.

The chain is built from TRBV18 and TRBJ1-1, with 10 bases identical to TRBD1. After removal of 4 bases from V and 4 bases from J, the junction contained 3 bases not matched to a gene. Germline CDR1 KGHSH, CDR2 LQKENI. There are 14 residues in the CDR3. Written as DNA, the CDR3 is TGTGCCAGCTCACTCCGGGACAGGGGCACTGAAGCTTTCTTT. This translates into CASSLRDRGTEAFF. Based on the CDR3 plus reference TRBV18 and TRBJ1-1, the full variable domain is NAGVMQNPRHLVRRRGQEARLRCSPMKGHSHVYWYRQLPEEGLKFMVYLQKENIIDESGMPKERFSAEFPKEGPSILRIQQVVRGDSAAYFCASSLRDRGTEAFFGQGTRLTVV.

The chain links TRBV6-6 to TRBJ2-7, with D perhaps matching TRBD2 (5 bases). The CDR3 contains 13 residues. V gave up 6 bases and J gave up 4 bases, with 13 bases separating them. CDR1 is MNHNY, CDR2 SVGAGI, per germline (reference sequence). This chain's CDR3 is CASRTGILYEQYF. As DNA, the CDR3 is TGTGCCAGCAGGACCGGGATCCTATACGAGCAGTACTTC.

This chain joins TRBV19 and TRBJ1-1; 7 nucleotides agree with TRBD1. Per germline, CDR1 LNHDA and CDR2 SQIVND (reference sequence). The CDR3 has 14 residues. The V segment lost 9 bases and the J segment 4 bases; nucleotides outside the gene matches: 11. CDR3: CASLRQGASTEAFF. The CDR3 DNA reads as TGTGCCAGCTTGCGACAGGGAGCATCCACTGAAGCTTTCTTT. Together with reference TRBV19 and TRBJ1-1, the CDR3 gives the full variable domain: DGGITQSPKYLFRKEGQNVTLSCEQNLNHDAMYWYRQDPGQGLRLIYYSQIVNDFQKGDIAEGYSVSREKKESFPLTVTSAQKNPTAFYLCASLRQGASTEAFFGQGTRLTVV.

This CDR3 is CASSPGQGNEQFF. CDR3 DNA: TGCGCCAGCAGCCCGGGACAGGGCAATGAGCAGTTCTTC. The V call is TRBV5-1, the J call TRBJ2-1, with 9 bases lining up with TRBD1. Per the germline V gene, CDR1 is SGHRS and CDR2 is YFSETQ. This CDR3 is built from 13 residues. The V and J ends lost 4 bases and 6 bases, in that order; junction bases with no gene match: 2. Drawing the rest from reference TRBV5-1 and TRBJ2-1, the complete variable domain is KAGVTQTPRYLIKTRGQQVTLSCSPISGHRSVSWYQQTPGQGLQFLFEYFSETQRNKGNFPGRFSGRQFSNSRSEMNVSTLELGDSALYLCASSPGQGNEQFFGPGTRLTVL.

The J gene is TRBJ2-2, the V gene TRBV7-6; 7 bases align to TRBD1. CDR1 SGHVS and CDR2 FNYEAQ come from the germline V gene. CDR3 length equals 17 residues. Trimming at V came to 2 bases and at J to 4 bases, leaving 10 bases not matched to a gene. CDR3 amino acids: CASSLPRFDRATGELFF. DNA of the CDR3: TGTGCCAGCAGCTTACCCCGGTTTGACAGGGCCACCGGGGAGCTGTTTTTT.

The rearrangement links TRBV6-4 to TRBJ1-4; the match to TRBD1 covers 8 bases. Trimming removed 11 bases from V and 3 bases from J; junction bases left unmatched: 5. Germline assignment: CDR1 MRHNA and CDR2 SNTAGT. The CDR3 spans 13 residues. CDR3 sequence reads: CAAQGASNEKLFF. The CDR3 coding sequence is TGTGCCGCGCAGGGGGCGTCTAATGAAAAACTGTTTTTT.

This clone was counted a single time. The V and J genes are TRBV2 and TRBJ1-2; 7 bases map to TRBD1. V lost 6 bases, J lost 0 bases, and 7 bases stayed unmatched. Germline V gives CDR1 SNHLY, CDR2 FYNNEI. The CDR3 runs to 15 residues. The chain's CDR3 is CASRGQLTTNYGYTF. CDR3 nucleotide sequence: TGTGCCAGCAGGGGACAGCTAACTACTAACTATGGCTACACCTTC.

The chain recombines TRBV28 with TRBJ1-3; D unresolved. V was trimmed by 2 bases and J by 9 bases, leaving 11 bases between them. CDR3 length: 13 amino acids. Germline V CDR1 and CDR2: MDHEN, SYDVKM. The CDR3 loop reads CASSLPPEGTIYF. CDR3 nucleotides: TGTGCCAGCAGTTTACCCCCCGAGGGCACCATATATTTT.

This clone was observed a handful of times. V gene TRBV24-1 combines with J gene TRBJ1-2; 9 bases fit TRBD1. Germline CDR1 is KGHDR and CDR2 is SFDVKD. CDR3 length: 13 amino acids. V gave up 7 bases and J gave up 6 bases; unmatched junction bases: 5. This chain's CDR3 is CATSGDRADGYTF. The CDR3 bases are TGTGCCACCAGCGGGGACAGGGCGGATGGCTACACCTTC.

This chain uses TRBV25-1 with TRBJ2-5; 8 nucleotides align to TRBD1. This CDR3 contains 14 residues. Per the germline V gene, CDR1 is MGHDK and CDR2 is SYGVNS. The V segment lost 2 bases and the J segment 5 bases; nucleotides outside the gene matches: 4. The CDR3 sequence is CASSEQGARETQYF. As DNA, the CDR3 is TGTGCCAGCAGTGAACAGGGGGCGCGGGAGACCCAGTACTTC. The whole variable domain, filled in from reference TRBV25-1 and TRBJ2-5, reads EADIYQTPRYLVIGTGKKITLECSQTMGHDKMYWYQQDPGMELHLIHYSYGVNSTEKGDLSSESTVSRIRTEHFPLTLESARPSHTSQYLCASSEQGARETQYFGPGTRLLVL.